This T cell receptor (beta chain) was identified in a study of T-cell memory formation after mild COVID-19. Whole-study findings and limits: CD4+ contracting clones lay mainly in CM and EM, CD8+ ones in EMRA.

MiXCR was run by TCRdb on the 5' RACE reads, yielding one entry per CDR3 protein. Here the sample spans roughly 100,000 distinct CDR3 sequences, around 15% being singletons. Germline V CDR1 and CDR2: LNHNV, YYDKDF (reference sequence). The CDR3 length is 14 residues. The germline V and J ends were trimmed by 0 bases and 3 bases, with 9 bases remaining between them. Concerning this clonotype itself: Its antigen is unknown.

The sequencing input was PBMCs or a T cell subset sorted from them (not recorded which). V is TRBV15 and J is TRBJ2-7; no clear D gene. This sequence was found in an adult woman who had mild COVID-19 (a few samples of this study predate the infection). Cell type and time point are not known. CDR3 loop: CATSRDLALYEQYF. CDR3 bases: TGTGCCACCAGCAGAGATCTGGCGCTCTACGAGCAGTACTTC.